Following are 31 T cell receptor beta chains from one sample sequenced in a study of T cell responses to AZD1222 COVID-19 vaccine. Repertoires were generated with immunoSEQ multiplex PCR, while TCRdb's copy carries only in-frame clones and drops some. The repertoire holds 150,000 to 200,000 clones, 91% seen once, with 4.4% in the top ten. Sequenced material: peripheral blood, taken on day 0 of AZD1222 vaccination. These receptor sequences come from an adult in good health.

Turning to this clone: The junction does not match germline at one end; this may be a read error. The chain carries TRBV7-7 and TRBJ1-1; a weak D match, TRBD1 (5 bases). Germline V gene lookup returns CDR1 SSHAT and CDR2 FNYEAQ (reference sequence). CDR3 length: 13 residues. Here the CDR3 reads CASSLGAGTRAFF. The CDR3 coding sequence is TGTGCTAGCAGCTTAGGAGCAGGGACGAGAGCTTTCTTT.

V usage is TRBV5-5 and J usage is TRBJ2-7; D unclear. Trimming removed 4 bases at V and 0 bases at J, with 14 bases between. There are 15 residues in the CDR3. The germline gives CDR1 SGHKS, CDR2 YYEKEE (reference sequence). This chain's CDR3 is CASSPVGWSSYEQYF. CDR3 nucleotide sequence: TGTGCCAGCAGCCCGGTAGGCTGGAGCTCCTACGAGCAGTACTTC.

This clone is a singleton in its sample. The rearrangement links TRBV7-3 to TRBJ2-2, with a possible D match to TRBD2 (6 bases). The V gene's germline CDR1 is SGHTA and CDR2 FQGTGA. The CDR3 spans 15 residues. V was cut by 4 bases and J by 5 bases, with 14 bases left in between. CDR3: CASSSQGLGTGELFF. CDR3 nucleotide sequence: TGTGCCAGCAGCTCCCAGGGACTGGGTACCGGGGAGCTGTTTTTT.

The sample holds one count of this clone. V and J are TRBV7-9 and TRBJ2-1, with D unresolved. Germline CDR1 is SEHNR and CDR2 is FQNEAQ (reference sequence). V gave up 5 bases and J gave up 2 bases, with 16 bases separating them. The CDR3 is made up of 16 amino acids. CDR3 protein: CASSPPTVPTYNEQFF. The CDR3 DNA is TGTGCCAGCAGCCCCCCCACAGTACCCACCTACAATGAGCAGTTCTTC.

For the CDR3, the DNA is TGTGCCAGTAGCCCGCTCGGGACAGGGCCCTACGAGCAGTACTTC. It yields the protein CASSPLGTGPYEQYF. The rearrangement uses TRBV19 and TRBJ2-7; 9 positions agree with TRBD1. V shed 6 bases and J 2 bases; nucleotides not matched to a gene: 8. The length of the CDR3 is 15 residues. Germline-derived CDR1 and CDR2 are LNHDA and SQIVND (reference sequence).

This chain links TRBV5-1 with TRBJ2-2; D perhaps matches TRBD2 (5 bases). The CDR3 is 16 amino acids. Germline CDR1 SGHRS, CDR2 YFSETQ. Trimming pared 0 bases from V and 1 base from J, leaving 10 bases between. The CDR3 sequence is CASSLVIGVNTGELFF. The CDR3 DNA follows: TGCGCCAGCAGCTTGGTTATCGGGGTGAACACCGGGGAGCTGTTTTTT.

The DNA of the CDR3 is TGTGCCAGTAGTATAGACCGGACAGGTTCTAGGGAGCAGTACTTC. The encoded protein is CASSIDRTGSREQYF. This chain connects TRBV19 to TRBJ2-7, with 7 positions matching TRBD1. The CDR3 contains 15 residues. V was pared by 0 bases and J by 7 bases, with 9 bases of the junction left unmatched. Germline V gives CDR1 LNHDA, CDR2 SQIVND (reference sequence). Based on the CDR3 plus reference TRBV19 and TRBJ2-7, the full variable domain is DGGITQSPKYLFRKEGQNVTLSCEQNLNHDAMYWYRQDPGQGLRLIYYSQIVNDFQKGDIAEGYSVSREKKESFPLTVTSAQKNPTAFYLCASSIDRTGSREQYFGPGTRLTVT.

This sequence joins TRBV3-1 (or the pseudogene TRBV3-2) and TRBJ1-3, with no clear D. Germline V CDR1 and CDR2: LGHDT, YNNKEL (reference sequence). This CDR3 has 14 amino acids. The V and J ends lost 2 bases and 0 bases respectively, with 5 bases between them. CDR3 sequence reads: CASSQPLSGNTIYF. The DNA of the CDR3 is TGTGCCAGCAGCCAACCCCTCTCTGGAAACACCATATATTTT.

V usage is TRBV7-6 and J usage is TRBJ1-3; D call uncertain. Germline V gene data show CDR1 as SGHVS and CDR2 as FNYEAQ. The CDR3 spans 17 residues. Trimming shortened V by 2 bases and J by 0 bases, and 14 bases separated the two germline ends. This CDR3 is CASSLKATGRSGNTIYF. The CDR3 nucleotides read TGTGCCAGCAGCTTAAAGGCTACCGGACGCTCTGGAAACACCATATATTTT.

This clone was counted only a few times. This chain uses TRBV30 with TRBJ1-3; D gene uncertain. Germline V gene sequence: CDR1 GTSNPN, CDR2 SVGIG (reference sequence). This CDR3 is 11 amino acids long. The CDR3 sequence: CALAERNTIYF. The CDR3 DNA is TGTGCGCTTGCAGAGCGAAACACCATATATTTT.

The chain carries TRBV28 and TRBJ2-2; D may correspond to TRBD1 or TRBD2 (6 bases each). The CDR3 length is 15 residues. Trimming cost V 11 bases and J 0 bases, with 16 bases left between them. The V gene's germline CDR1 is MDHEN and CDR2 SYDVKM. Here the CDR3 DNA reads TGTGCCCGCCCGGGGGACAACTCGAACACCGGGGAGCTGTTTTTT. Amino acid sequence: CARPGDNSNTGELFF.

In this sample, this clone turned up once. This chain connects TRBV6-1 to TRBJ2-2; D tentatively reads TRBD1 or TRBD2 (6 bases each). From germline, CDR1 is MNHNS and CDR2 SASEGT. With 3 bases removed from V and 5 bases from J, the gap between germline ends came to 16 bases. The length of the CDR3 is 16 residues. Written as DNA, the CDR3 is TGTGCCAGCAGTGATAGTCACAGGGAGGTGACCGGGGAGCTGTTTTTT. Residues: CASSDSHREVTGELFF.

This clone showed up just once. This chain links TRBV2 with TRBJ2-1; TRBD2 matches at 9 bases. Per germline, CDR1 SNHLY and CDR2 FYNNEI. The CDR3 has 14 residues. The J segment lost 7 bases and the V segment lost 6 bases, leaving 7 bases of the junction unmatched. CDR3 coding DNA: TGTGCCAGCAGAAGCGGGAGGCCCTTTAATGAGCAGTTCTTC. The encoded protein is CASRSGRPFNEQFF.

The gene calls are TRBV7-6 and TRBJ2-1; 7 bases agree with TRBD2. CDR3 length equals 17 residues. V lost 5 bases, J lost 3 bases, and 13 bases stayed unmatched. Per germline, CDR1 SGHVS and CDR2 FNYEAQ. The DNA for the CDR3 is TGTGCCAGCAGCCCGAGGCGGGGAGGGGACTTCTACAATGAGCAGTTCTTC. It is translated as CASSPRRGGDFYNEQFF. The full variable domain, its missing parts supplied by reference TRBV7-6 and TRBJ2-1, is GAGVSQSPRYKVTKRGQDVALRCDPISGHVSLYWYRQALGQGPEFLTYFNYEAQQDKSGLPNDRFSAERPEGSISTLTIQRTEQRDSAMYRCASSPRRGGDFYNEQFFGPGTRLTVL.

The DNA of the CDR3 is TGTGCCATCAGACCGGGACTGGGTTCCTACGAGCAGTACTTC. Protein product: CAIRPGLGSYEQYF. The gene calls are TRBV10-3 and TRBJ2-7; possible D gene TRBD2, 6 bases. This CDR3 has 14 residues. Per germline, CDR1 ENHRY and CDR2 SYGVKD. Between the trimmed V and J ends, which lost 6 bases and 1 base, there was a span of 13 bases.

V gene TRBV10-1 combines with J gene TRBJ2-3; D is possibly TRBD1 or TRBD2 (5 bases each). V was clipped by 4 bases and J by 4 bases, with 21 bases between them. The CDR3 is made up of 17 amino acids. Germline-derived CDR1 and CDR2 are WNHNN and SYGVQD (reference sequence). CDR3 region: CASSGYSWGRSPDTQYF. The CDR3 region has the DNA TGCGCCAGCAGTGGCTATTCGTGGGGGAGATCCCCAGATACGCAGTATTTT.

The gene calls are TRBV3-1 (or the pseudogene TRBV3-2) and TRBJ2-7; no clear D gene. V dropped 3 bases and J dropped 1 base, with 19 bases sitting between them. CDR1 is LGHDT, CDR2 YNNKEL, per germline (reference sequence). The CDR3 runs to 17 residues. DNA for the CDR3: TGTGCCAGCAGCCATCGCGACGGCGCTTCTCCTTCCTACGAGCAGTACTTC. Protein sequence: CASSHRDGASPSYEQYF.

The rearrangement uses TRBV19 and TRBJ1-1; D possibly corresponds to TRBD1 (5 bases). The CDR3 totals 13 residues. Trimming removed 7 bases from V and 2 bases from J, with 11 bases in between. In germline, CDR1 is LNHDA, CDR2 SQIVND (reference sequence). DNA of the CDR3: TGTGCCAGTATGGGCAGGGCAAACACTGAAGCTTTCTTT. Its protein is CASMGRANTEAFF. The whole variable domain, filled in from reference TRBV19 and TRBJ1-1, reads DGGITQSPKYLFRKEGQNVTLSCEQNLNHDAMYWYRQDPGQGLRLIYYSQIVNDFQKGDIAEGYSVSREKKESFPLTVTSAQKNPTAFYLCASMGRANTEAFFGQGTRLTVV.

The chain carries TRBV11-1 and TRBJ2-5; TRBD1 aligns across 8 bases. The CDR3 runs to 15 residues. The germline V gene encodes CDR1 SGHAT and CDR2 FQDESV (reference sequence). Germline trimming cut 5 bases from V and 4 bases from J; bases unmatched to any gene: 9. The CDR3 DNA reads as TGTGCCAGCAGCCCAGCAGGACAGGGTCCAGAGACCCAGTACTTC. Protein sequence: CASSPAGQGPETQYF.

The chain is built from TRBV7-2 and TRBJ2-7; the match to TRBD2 covers 7 bases. J was trimmed by 4 bases and V by 1 base; bases with no gene match: 7. The CDR3 consists of 15 residues. The germline V gene has CDR1 SGHTA and CDR2 FQGNSA. Here the CDR3 DNA reads TGTGCCAGCAGCTTAGGGGCTAGCGGTCTTTACGAGCAGTACTTC. Its protein product is CASSLGASGLYEQYF.

The rearrangement joins TRBV5-1 to TRBJ2-1; no firm D call. This CDR3 has 13 residues. V gave up 4 bases and J gave up 10 bases, with 15 bases separating them. The germline V gene encodes CDR1 SGHRS and CDR2 YFSETQ. In DNA form, the CDR3 reads TGCGCCAGCAGCCCTTTGGCCCTCCGGGAGCAGTTCTTC. Its translation is CASSPLALREQFF.

This chain links TRBV5-4 with TRBJ2-7, with 9 bases lining up with TRBD1. The germline V gene has CDR1 SGHNT and CDR2 YYREEE (reference sequence). V trimming: 4 bases; J trimming: 0 bases; junction bases outside the gene matches: 5. The CDR3 runs 15 residues. The CDR3 sequence is CASSRDRAPSYEQYF. DNA of the CDR3: TGTGCCAGCAGCCGGGACAGGGCCCCCTCCTACGAGCAGTACTTC.

This clone was picked up a small number of times. CDR3 DNA sequence: TGTGCCAGCAGTTTATCAGGGTCCCAAGAGACCCAGTACTTC. Protein sequence: CASSLSGSQETQYF. The V call is TRBV28, the J call TRBJ2-5; possible D gene TRBD1, 5 bases. The CDR3 contains 14 residues. With 1 base removed from V and 1 base from J, the gap between germline ends came to 7 bases. Germline-derived CDR1 and CDR2 are MDHEN and SYDVKM.

The V call is TRBV9, the J call TRBJ1-1; perhaps TRBD1 as D (6 bases). Germline assignment: CDR1 SGDLS and CDR2 YYNGEE. There are 17 residues in the CDR3. Trimming shortened V by 0 bases and J by 4 bases, and 19 bases separated the two germline ends. For the CDR3, the DNA is TGTGCCAGCAGCGTAGGCAAAGAAACAGGGTTGGCCACTGAAGCTTTCTTT. As protein: CASSVGKETGLATEAFF.

This chain connects TRBV7-2 to TRBJ1-5, with TRBD1 identical over 12 bases. The CDR3 length is 14 residues. V dropped 6 bases and J dropped 5; count of bases not matched to a gene: 2. Germline values: CDR1 SGHTA, CDR2 FQGNSA. The CDR3 reads CASRGTGGHQPQHF. The DNA of the CDR3 is TGTGCCAGCAGGGGGACAGGGGGCCATCAGCCCCAGCATTTT.

V and J are TRBV7-9 and TRBJ2-2; 10 bases are a match to TRBD1. Germline V gene sequence: CDR1 SEHNR, CDR2 FQNEAQ (reference sequence). This CDR3 spans 14 amino acids. V was pared by 2 bases and J by 11 bases, with 5 bases of the junction left unmatched. The CDR3 protein is CASSLIRDRGELFF. Written as DNA, the CDR3 is TGTGCCAGCAGCTTAATCCGGGACAGGGGCGAGCTGTTTTTT.

This sequence joins TRBV28 and TRBJ2-7; D unclear. CDR1 MDHEN and CDR2 SYDVKM come from the germline V gene. Trimming pared 6 bases from V and 3 bases from J, leaving 6 bases between. This CDR3 is 11 amino acids long. CDR3 in DNA: TGTGCCAGCAGGGCCTTCTACGAGCAGTACTTC. It encodes CASRAFYEQYF.

The chain employs TRBV3-1 (or the pseudogene TRBV3-2) and TRBJ2-1, with D unclear. This CDR3 region has 13 residues. Germline V gene data show CDR1 as LGHDT and CDR2 as YNNKEL (reference sequence). The V gene lost 6 bases and the J gene lost 4 bases, with 10 bases spanning the gap. CDR3: CASRATFYNEQFF. CDR3 nucleotides: TGTGCCAGCAGGGCTACTTTTTACAATGAGCAGTTCTTC.

The chain combines TRBV4-2 with TRBJ1-2; 11 nucleotides line up with TRBD1. The CDR3 totals 15 residues. V shed 2 bases and J 7 bases; nucleotides not matched to a gene: 6. Germline CDR1 is LGHNA and CDR2 is YNFKEQ. DNA of the CDR3: TGTGCCAGCAGCCAACCGGGACAGGGGGTCGGTGGCTACACCTTC. Its protein product is CASSQPGQGVGGYTF.

This chain uses TRBV24-1 with TRBJ2-7; TRBD1 matches 7 bases. Germline V gives CDR1 KGHDR, CDR2 SFDVKD. The CDR3 runs 17 residues. The V gene end was trimmed by 4 bases and the J gene end by 6 bases; junction bases not matched to a gene: 17. This chain's CDR3 is CATSDKQGTVGIGEQYF. The CDR3 DNA reads as TGTGCCACCAGTGACAAACAGGGGACGGTCGGTATTGGCGAGCAGTACTTC.

The rearrangement uses TRBV30 and TRBJ1-5, with unresolved D. Germline lookup yields CDR1 GTSNPN and CDR2 SVGIG (reference sequence). V lost 3 bases and J lost 4, with 10 bases in between. This CDR3 comprises 13 residues. Here the CDR3 DNA reads TGTGCCTGGAGGGCCGGTGGAAATCAGCCCCAGCATTTT. It is translated as CAWRAGGNQPQHF. The whole variable domain, remainder taken from reference TRBV30 and TRBJ1-5, is SQTIHQWPATLVQPVGSPLSLECTVEGTSNPNLYWYRQAAGRGLQLLFYSVGIGQISSEVPQNLSASRPQDRQFILSSKKLLLSDSGFYLCAWRAGGNQPQHFGDGTRLSIL.